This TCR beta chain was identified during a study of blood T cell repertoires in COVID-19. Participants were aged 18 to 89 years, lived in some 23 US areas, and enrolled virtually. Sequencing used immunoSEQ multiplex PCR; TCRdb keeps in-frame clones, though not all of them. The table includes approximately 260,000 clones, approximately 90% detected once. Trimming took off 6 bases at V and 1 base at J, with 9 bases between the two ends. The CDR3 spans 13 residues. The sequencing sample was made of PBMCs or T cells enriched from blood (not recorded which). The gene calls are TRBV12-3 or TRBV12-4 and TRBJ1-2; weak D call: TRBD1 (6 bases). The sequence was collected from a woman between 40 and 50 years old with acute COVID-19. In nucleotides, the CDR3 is TGTGCCAGCAGACCGGACAGTAACTATGGCTACACCTTC. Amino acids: CASRPDSNYGYTF.